The T cell receptor beta chain described here comes from a study of blood T cell repertoires in COVID-19. Germline-derived CDR1 and CDR2 are WSHSY and SAAADI. The V end was cut by 4 bases, the J end by 9 bases, with 7 bases between. The CDR3 spans 11 residues. Clones were sequenced by immunoSEQ multiplex PCR, and TCRdb holds only the in-frame ones, with some missing. The data show over 200,000 clones, with around 90% seen just once and about 3.5% held by the top ten. In the 2 weeks before study entry, exposed participants met a COVID-19 case, which was PCR-confirmed or clinician-diagnosed. The sequenced sample was PBMCs or T cells enriched from blood (not recorded which). The chain combines TRBV10-2 with TRBJ1-5; D not certain. The receptor was derived from a woman between 25 and 40 years old who had been exposed to COVID-19. The CDR3 DNA is TGCGCCAGCAGTGGACCAGGGCCCCAGCATTTT. Residues: CASSGPGPQHF.